The 28 T cell receptor beta chains in this list originate from one sample, sequenced in a study of blood T cells in healthy people across ages. With a J-beta primer mix and a sample-barcoded 5' primer, a second PCR ran roughly 7 to 11 cycles. TCRdb re-analysed the 5' RACE reads in MiXCR, keeping a single row per CDR3 protein. The table has about 630,000 distinct CDR3 sequences, around 20% seen once. Material: blood. Receptors originate from a man aged 70-80 years in good health.

This clonotype was picked up a small number of times. The V gene is TRBV18, the J gene TRBJ2-6; D may be TRBD1 (6 bases). Germline lookup yields CDR1 KGHSH and CDR2 LQKENI. This CDR3 contains 16 residues. V was trimmed by 1 base and J by 6 bases, leaving 13 bases between them. The CDR3 coding sequence is TGTGCCAGCTCACCACTCCAACAGGGTGCGGCCAACGTCCTGACTTTC. Protein: CASSPLQQGAANVLTF.

The sample holds a few counts of this clonotype. The V call is TRBV12-5, the J call TRBJ2-5; D call uncertain. The DNA end lines up better with TRBJ2-1; the J call may be wrong. The CDR3 length is 15 residues. Germline CDR1 LGHNT, CDR2 FRNRAP. CDR3 coding DNA: TGTGCTAGTGGCCCCCTACTATCGGGCTACAATGAGCAGTTCTTC. Translation: CASGPLLSGYNEQFF.

This chain joins TRBV7-3 and TRBJ2-1; D possibly uses TRBD1 or TRBD2 (6 bases each). CDR1 is SGHTA, CDR2 FQGTGA, per germline. Deletions cut 5 bases from V and 3 bases from J, with 14 bases between. The CDR3 extends over 15 amino acids. CDR3 region: CASSLGGGNYNEQFF. The CDR3 DNA follows: TGTGCCAGCAGCCTTGGGGGCGGGAACTACAATGAGCAGTTCTTC.

This clonotype was counted ten times or more. The rearrangement joins TRBV7-9 to TRBJ2-5, with no clear D. There are 12 residues in the CDR3. Germline-derived CDR1 and CDR2 are SEHNR and FQNEAQ (reference sequence). Trimming removed 4 bases at V and 5 bases at J, with 8 bases between. The CDR3 bases are TGTGCCAGCAGCTCGGGCCGGGAGACCCAGTACTTC. Translating gives CASSSGRETQYF.

This clonotype was counted between two and nine times. The rearrangement joins TRBV29-1 to TRBJ2-7; D could derive from TRBD1 or TRBD2 (7 bases each). The length of the CDR3 is 12 residues. The germline CDR1 and CDR2 sequences are SQVTM and ANQGSEA. Trimming took off 7 bases at V and 7 bases at J, with 17 bases between the two ends. CDR3 coding DNA: TGCAGCGCCCTCGGGACAGCGGGGGAGCAGTACTTC. This gives the protein CSALGTAGEQYF.

The genes are TRBV5-1 and TRBJ2-3; the D is unclear. The CDR3 contains 14 residues. Germline CDR1 is SGHRS and CDR2 is YFSETQ. V was cut by 0 bases and J by 2 bases, with 7 bases left in between. The CDR3 sequence: CASSLDDLTDTQYF. The CDR3 region has the DNA TGCGCCAGCAGCTTGGACGACCTCACAGATACGCAGTATTTT.

V is TRBV3-1 and J is TRBJ2-3, with D maybe TRBD2 (6 bases). Germline V gives CDR1 LGHDT, CDR2 YNNKEL (reference sequence). This CDR3 region has 16 residues. V was clipped by 1 base and J by 3 bases, with 14 bases between them. The CDR3 coding sequence is TGTGCCAGCAGCCAAGGAAGGGGAGGAACGACAGATACGCAGTATTTT. Translation gives CASSQGRGGTTDTQYF.

The rearrangement uses TRBV5-1 and TRBJ2-7; D possibly matches TRBD1 or TRBD2 (5 bases each). Germline V CDR1 and CDR2: SGHRS, YFSETQ. Trimming pared 6 bases from V and 7 bases from J, leaving 20 bases between. The CDR3 spans 14 residues. The CDR3 sequence: CASTEGLASGEQYF. In DNA form, the CDR3 reads TGCGCCAGCACCGAGGGGCTCGCTTCGGGGGAGCAGTACTTC.

This clonotype has more than one count but fewer than ten. The rearrangement uses TRBV12-3 or TRBV12-4 and TRBJ2-5; D uncertain. Trimming pared 2 bases from V and 11 bases from J, leaving 9 bases between. This CDR3 comprises 11 residues. The CDR3 spells CASSLRAAQYF. The CDR3 DNA follows: TGTGCCAGCAGTTTACGAGCCGCGCAGTACTTC.

This rearrangement joins TRBV6-2 or TRBV6-3 to TRBJ2-5; 8 bases line up with TRBD2. The J call is in doubt because the DNA end fits TRBJ2-7 better. The CDR3 spans 15 residues. CDR1 is MNHEY and CDR2 is SVGEGT in the germline V gene. Written as DNA, the CDR3 is TGTGCCAGCAGTTACGAGCGGGGGTTTTCCTACGAGCAGTACTTC. Protein product: CASSYERGFSYEQYF.

With respect to this clonotype: At one end the junction does not follow the germline gene, possibly because of a read error. The V call is TRBV4-1, the J call TRBJ2-3; D is possibly TRBD2 (5 bases). Germline lookup yields CDR1 MGHRA and CDR2 YSYEKL. The CDR3 length is 14 residues. CDR3 loop: CASSLSDFTDTQYF. In nucleotides, the CDR3 is TGCGCCAGCAGCCTGTCGGACTTCACAGATACACAGTATTTT.

The rearrangement joins TRBV29-1 to TRBJ2-2; D may be TRBD1 (5 bases). The CDR3 spans 15 residues. Per germline, CDR1 SQVTM and CDR2 ANQGSEA. V was clipped by 3 bases and J by 0 bases, with 11 bases between them. The CDR3 loop reads CSVDMEGANTGELFF. The CDR3, as DNA: TGCAGCGTTGATATGGAAGGGGCGAACACCGGGGAGCTGTTTTTT.

This clonotype was seen at least ten times. The J gene is TRBJ1-4, the V gene TRBV5-1, with a tentative D call TRBD1 (6 bases). The CDR3 covers 14 residues. Looked up from germline, CDR1 is SGHRS and CDR2 is YFSETQ. V was clipped by 4 bases and J by 5 bases, with 12 bases between them. The CDR3 here is CASSPGQTNEKLFF. Here the CDR3 DNA reads TGCGCCAGCAGCCCGGGACAAACAAATGAAAAACTGTTTTTT.

This clonotype has just a few counts. The chain links TRBV5-1 to TRBJ2-7; TRBD2 agrees at 10 bases. Losses at the gene ends were 2 bases for V and 3 bases for J; bases not matched to a gene: 2. The CDR3 length is 14 residues. Germline CDR1 and CDR2: SGHRS and YFSETQ. The DNA of the CDR3 is TGCGCCAGCAGCTTTAGCGGGAGGAACTACGAGCAGTACTTC. Encoded protein: CASSFSGRNYEQYF.

V gene TRBV7-2 combines with J gene TRBJ1-3; a possible D gene is TRBD1 (5 bases). From germline, CDR1 is SGHTA and CDR2 FQGNSA. The V and J ends lost 4 bases and 3 bases respectively, with 10 bases between them. This CDR3 contains 14 residues. CDR3 bases: TGTGCCAGCAGCTGGGGGGGAGGTGGAAACACCATATATTTT. Its translation: CASSWGGGGNTIYF.

A note on this clonotype: The junction departs from the called germline gene at one end, perhaps through a read error. The rearrangement uses TRBV7-7 and TRBJ2-5; 8 bases align to TRBD1. Germline V lookup: CDR1 SSHAT, CDR2 FNYEAQ (reference sequence). The CDR3 is made up of 15 amino acids. The CDR3 reads CASSKQGGLQETQYF. CDR3 nucleotide sequence: TGTGCTAGCAGCAAACAGGGGGGACTCCAAGAGACCCAGTACTTC.

The rearrangement uses TRBV20-1 and TRBJ2-3; D gene ambiguous. Germline V gene data show CDR1 as DFQATT and CDR2 as SNEGSKA (reference sequence). This CDR3 is 13 amino acids long. V was pared by 6 bases and J by 0 bases, with 10 bases between. CDR3 DNA sequence: TGCAGTGCGGTCCGCGGAAGCACAGATACGCAGTATTTT. Encoded protein: CSAVRGSTDTQYF.

This clonotype has a handful of counts. V is TRBV5-5 and J is TRBJ1-1; 8 bases are a match to TRBD1. Germline CDR1 and CDR2: SGHKS and YYEKEE (reference sequence). The CDR3 has 16 residues. Trimming cost V 2 bases and J 4 bases; bases outside gene matches: 10. Here the CDR3 reads CASSFGQGGPGTEAFF. The DNA of the CDR3 is TGTGCCAGCAGCTTCGGACAGGGAGGCCCGGGCACTGAAGCTTTCTTT.

J is TRBJ1-6 and V is TRBV4-3, with 8 bases aligning to TRBD1. CDR3 length: 18 amino acids. Trimming took 1 base from V and 9 from J; bases not matched to a gene: 14. The germline V gene has CDR1 LGHNA and CDR2 YSLEER. The CDR3, as DNA: TGCGCCAGCAGCCAAGTGGTATCGCAGGGGGCCTCGGGTTCACCCCTCCACTTT. It encodes CASSQVVSQGASGSPLHF.

This clonotype was observed a handful of times. The chain carries TRBV7-8 and TRBJ1-2; D may be TRBD1 (5 bases). The V gene lost 5 bases and the J gene lost 5 bases, with 18 bases spanning the gap. This CDR3 comprises 15 residues. Germline V gene sequence: CDR1 SGHVS, CDR2 FQNEAQ. In nucleotides, the CDR3 is TGTGCCAGCAGCCCAAGGGCAGGGACCTTTTATGGCTACACCTTC. Encoded protein: CASSPRAGTFYGYTF.

This clonotype was seen at least ten times. This chain uses TRBV28 with TRBJ2-5; 13 nucleotides align to TRBD2. The V gene end was trimmed by 6 bases and the J gene end by 2 bases; junction bases not matched to a gene: 3. Germline values: CDR1 MDHEN, CDR2 SYDVKM. The CDR3 runs to 15 residues. The CDR3, as DNA: TGTGCCAGCAGGGGGACTAGCGGGACGCAAGAGACCCAGTACTTC. Translating it yields CASRGTSGTQETQYF. The entire variable domain, with the rest obtained from reference TRBV28 and TRBJ2-5, is as follows: DVKVTQSSRYLVKRTGEKVFLECVQDMDHENMFWYRQDPGLGLRLIYFSYDVKMKEKGDIPEGYSVSREKKERFSLILESASTNQTSMYLCASRGTSGTQETQYFGPGTRLLVL.

The sample holds a few counts of this clonotype. V and J are TRBV7-3 and TRBJ1-1, with D perhaps matching TRBD1 (5 bases). The CDR3 contains 14 residues. The germline CDR1 and CDR2 sequences are SGHTA and FQGTGA. The ends were cut back, 0 bases at V and 8 bases at J, with 13 bases in the middle. The CDR3 region is CASSLTGGTGEAFF. The CDR3 nucleotides read TGTGCCAGCAGCTTAACAGGTGGGACGGGGGAAGCTTTCTTT.

CDR3 DNA: TGTGCCAGCAGTAACCTTAGGGGCGGCGATACGCAGTATTTT. Translating gives CASSNLRGGDTQYF. This chain connects TRBV27 to TRBJ2-3, with a weak D call TRBD1 (5 bases). Germline CDR1 reads MNHEY; CDR2 reads SMNVEV (reference sequence). V lost 5 bases to trimming and J lost 6 bases, with 15 bases between them. This CDR3 has 14 amino acids.

This chain joins TRBV5-8 and TRBJ2-1; 8 bases match TRBD2. V lost 2 bases and J lost 2; bases outside the gene matches: 3. The CDR3 is 15 amino acids. Germline V CDR1 and CDR2: SGHTS, YDEGEE. The CDR3 nucleotides read TGTGCCAGCAGCTTAGCGGGGGAGGCCTACAATGAGCAGTTCTTC. Its protein is CASSLAGEAYNEQFF.

There are a few counts of this clonotype. The chain employs TRBV7-9 and TRBJ1-4; D not certain. CDR3 length: 13 residues. Between the trimmed V and J ends, which lost 6 bases and 5 bases, there was a span of 10 bases. The germline CDR1 and CDR2 sequences are SEHNR and FQNEAQ (reference sequence). DNA for the CDR3: TGTGCCAGCAGGGGCCAGCCAAATGAAAAACTGTTTTTT. Its translation: CASRGQPNEKLFF.

This clonotype was detected a few times. The chain combines TRBV21-1 with TRBJ2-4; the table's D gene call, TRBD2, was not cross checked with the DNA. TRBV21-1 is marked as a pseudogene. The CDR3 has 19 amino acids. The CDR3 DNA is TGTGTCAGCAGCAACGAACTAGCGGGAGAGGTGAGAGTCAAAAACATTCAGTACTTC. Translating it yields CVSSNELAGEVRVKNIQYF.

This clonotype was seen a handful of times. V and J are TRBV28 and TRBJ1-2, with TRBD1 identical over 7 bases. V was clipped by 7 bases and J by 2 bases; unmatched bases: 10. CDR3 size: 15 residues. Looked up from germline, CDR1 is MDHEN and CDR2 is SYDVKM. The CDR3 nucleotides are TGTGCCAGCACCCTAGCGGGACAGTTCAACTATGGCTACACCTTC. It translates to CASTLAGQFNYGYTF.

This clonotype has only a few counts. The chain has TRBV15 and TRBJ2-2; 8 bases are a match to TRBD2. This CDR3 spans 14 amino acids. The germline V gene has CDR1 LNHNV and CDR2 YYDKDF (reference sequence). V was clipped by 8 bases and J by 2 bases; unmatched bases: 4. DNA for the CDR3: TGTGCCACCTCACGGGAGGGAAACACCGGGGAGCTGTTTTTT. Amino acids: CATSREGNTGELFF.